Given below is one T cell receptor beta chain in context. Its antigen is unidentified. Free of recent acute infections or vaccinations, the donors were healthy HIV-negative adults. The study drew all its donors from Caucasian adults living in Nashville, Tennessee. Each cell subset's genomic DNA was divided evenly among several immunoSEQ plates. Clones were read by immunoSEQ multiplex PCR, and TCRdb kept only the in-frame ones, dropping some. The data show about 480,000 clones, about three quarters seen once. V trimming: 5 bases; J trimming: 7 bases; junction bases outside the gene matches: 15. The CDR3 is made up of 16 amino acids. Per germline, CDR1 SGHAT and CDR2 FQNNGV. This record comes from a study of shared clonotypes between healthy human individuals. Study-level results: Tissues were not sampled, only blood, and their repertoires likely differ.

Sequencing input: PBMCs. This sequence joins TRBV11-2 and TRBJ1-2; TRBD1 matches 8 bases. This TCR was recovered from a woman between 40 and 50 years old in good health. Some clones in this sample may be carry-over from other donors' samples. The CDR3 region is CASSPEGYRGVSGYTF. CDR3 bases: TGTGCCAGCAGCCCAGAGGGGTACAGGGGGGTCTCTGGCTACACCTTC.